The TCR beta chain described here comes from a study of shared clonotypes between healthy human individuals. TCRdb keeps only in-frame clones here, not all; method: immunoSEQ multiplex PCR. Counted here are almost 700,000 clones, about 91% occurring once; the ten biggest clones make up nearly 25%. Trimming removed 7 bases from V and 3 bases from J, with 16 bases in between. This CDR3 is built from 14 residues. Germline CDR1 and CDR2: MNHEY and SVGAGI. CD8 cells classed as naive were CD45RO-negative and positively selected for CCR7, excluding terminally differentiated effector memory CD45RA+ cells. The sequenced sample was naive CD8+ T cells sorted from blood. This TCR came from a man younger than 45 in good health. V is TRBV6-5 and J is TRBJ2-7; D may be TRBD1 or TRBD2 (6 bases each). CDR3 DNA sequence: TGTGCCAGCAACCCGGTAGGAGGGGGCTACGAGCAGTACTTC. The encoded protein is CASNPVGGGYEQYF.